This entry is about one TCR beta chain. The antigen is unknown. This entry comes from a study of T cells in Graves' hyperthyroidism and ophthalmopathy. Uncontrolled infection, other autoimmune disease, pregnancy or lactation excluded patients. Clinical symptoms, serum thyroxine and TRAb, thyroid ultrasound and orbital computed tomography together formed the diagnostic basis. General study findings and limits: The model predicted ophthalmopathy a median around 6.5 months before onset.

Amplification yielded TCR beta CDR3 regions, with RNA transcripts as the source. An initial round of RT-PCR targeting the TCR CDR3 relied on the HTBI primer set. TCRdb reprocessed the multiplex PCR reads with MiXCR, giving one entry per CDR3 protein. This table holds 550,000 to 600,000 distinct CDR3 sequences, just over 45% found once. The CDR3 runs to 16 residues. V shed 1 base and J shed 1 base, with 13 bases lying between them. CDR1 and CDR2 from the germline V gene are SNHLY and FYNNEI. This TCR was sampled from an adult woman with Graves' disease, either hyperthyroidism or ophthalmopathy (not recorded which). The chain uses TRBV2 and TRBJ1-2; the D gene is possibly TRBD1 (6 bases). The sequencing input was peripheral blood or thyroid tissue (not recorded which). The CDR3 here is CASSEDRGQFNYGYTF. The DNA of the CDR3 is TGTGCCAGCAGTGAAGATCGAGGACAGTTTAACTATGGCTACACCTTC.